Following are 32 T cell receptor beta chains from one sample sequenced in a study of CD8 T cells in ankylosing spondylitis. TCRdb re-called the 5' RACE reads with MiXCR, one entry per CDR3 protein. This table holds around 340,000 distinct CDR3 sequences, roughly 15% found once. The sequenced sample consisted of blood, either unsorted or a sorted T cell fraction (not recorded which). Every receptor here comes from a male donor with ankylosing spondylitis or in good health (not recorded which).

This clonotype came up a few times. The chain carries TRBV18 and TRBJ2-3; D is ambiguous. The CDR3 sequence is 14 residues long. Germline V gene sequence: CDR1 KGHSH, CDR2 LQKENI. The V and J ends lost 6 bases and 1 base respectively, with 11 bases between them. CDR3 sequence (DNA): TGTGCCAGCTCGCCGGCTACCCGCACAGATACGCAGTATTTT. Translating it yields CASSPATRTDTQYF.

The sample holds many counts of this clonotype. CDR3 protein: CAISEPDRGSYEQYF. The CDR3, as DNA: TGTGCCATCAGTGAGCCGGACAGGGGATCCTACGAGCAGTACTTC. The V and J genes are TRBV10-3 and TRBJ2-7, with 9 bases fitting TRBD1. The germline V gene has CDR1 ENHRY and CDR2 SYGVKD. This CDR3 has 15 residues. V lost 2 bases, J lost 1 base, and 3 bases stayed unmatched.

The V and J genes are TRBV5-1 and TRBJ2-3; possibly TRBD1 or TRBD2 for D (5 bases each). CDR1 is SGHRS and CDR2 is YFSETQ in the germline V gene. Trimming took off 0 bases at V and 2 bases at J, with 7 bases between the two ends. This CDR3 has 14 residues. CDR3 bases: TGCGCCAGCAGCTTGGGGGACCACACAGATACGCAGTATTTT. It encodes CASSLGDHTDTQYF.

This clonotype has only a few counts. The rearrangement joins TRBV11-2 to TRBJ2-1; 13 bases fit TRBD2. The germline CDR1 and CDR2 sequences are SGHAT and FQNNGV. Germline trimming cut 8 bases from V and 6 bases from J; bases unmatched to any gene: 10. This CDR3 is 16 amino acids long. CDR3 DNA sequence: TGTGCCAGCTCCGGACTAGCGGGAGCTGGTCGCAATGAGCAGTTCTTC. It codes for CASSGLAGAGRNEQFF.

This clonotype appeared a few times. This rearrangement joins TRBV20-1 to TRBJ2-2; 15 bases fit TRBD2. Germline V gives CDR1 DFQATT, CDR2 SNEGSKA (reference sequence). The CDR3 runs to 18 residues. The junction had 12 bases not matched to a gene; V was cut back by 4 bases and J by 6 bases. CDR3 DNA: TGCAGTGCTAAAAGGACTAGCGGGAGGGCCGAAAAGCCCGGGGAGCTGTTTTTT. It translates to CSAKRTSGRAEKPGELFF.

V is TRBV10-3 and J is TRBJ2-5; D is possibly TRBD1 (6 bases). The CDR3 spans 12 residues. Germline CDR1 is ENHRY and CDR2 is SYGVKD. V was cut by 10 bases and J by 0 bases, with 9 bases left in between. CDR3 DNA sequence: TGTGCCACCACAGGGAACCAAGAGACCCAGTACTTC. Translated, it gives CATTGNQETQYF.

The chain's CDR3 is CASSLSSRKTGELFF. CDR3 in DNA: TGCGCCAGCAGCTTATCTAGCCGTAAGACCGGGGAGCTGTTTTTT. The V gene is TRBV5-1, the J gene TRBJ2-2, with D tentatively TRBD2 (5 bases). The V end was cut by 2 bases, the J end by 5 bases, with 13 bases between. Germline V gene data show CDR1 as SGHRS and CDR2 as YFSETQ. The CDR3 totals 15 residues.

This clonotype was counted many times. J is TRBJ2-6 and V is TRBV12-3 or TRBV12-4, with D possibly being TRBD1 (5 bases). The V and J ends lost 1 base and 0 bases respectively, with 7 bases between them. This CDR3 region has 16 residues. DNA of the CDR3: TGTGCCAGCAGTTTAGGGACACCCTCTGGGGCCAACGTCCTGACTTTC. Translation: CASSLGTPSGANVLTF.

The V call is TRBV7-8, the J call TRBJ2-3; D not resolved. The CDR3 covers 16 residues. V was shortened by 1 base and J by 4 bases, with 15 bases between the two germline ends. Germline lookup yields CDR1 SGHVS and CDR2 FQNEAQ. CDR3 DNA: TGTGCCAGCAGCTTAGGGACCTACAACCGGCCAGATACGCAGTATTTT. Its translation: CASSLGTYNRPDTQYF.

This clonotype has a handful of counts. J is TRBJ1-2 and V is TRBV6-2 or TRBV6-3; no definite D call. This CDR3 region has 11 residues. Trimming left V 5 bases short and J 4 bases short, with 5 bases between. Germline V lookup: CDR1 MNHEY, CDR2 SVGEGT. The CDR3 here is CASSQIYGYTF. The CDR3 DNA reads TGTGCCAGCAGTCAGATCTATGGCTACACCTTC.

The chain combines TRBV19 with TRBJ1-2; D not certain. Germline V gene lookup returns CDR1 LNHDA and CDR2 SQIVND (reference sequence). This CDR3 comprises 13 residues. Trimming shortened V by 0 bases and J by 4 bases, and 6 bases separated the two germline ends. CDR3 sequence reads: CASSIDGRYGYTF. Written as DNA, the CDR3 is TGTGCCAGTAGTATAGACGGCCGCTATGGCTACACCTTC.

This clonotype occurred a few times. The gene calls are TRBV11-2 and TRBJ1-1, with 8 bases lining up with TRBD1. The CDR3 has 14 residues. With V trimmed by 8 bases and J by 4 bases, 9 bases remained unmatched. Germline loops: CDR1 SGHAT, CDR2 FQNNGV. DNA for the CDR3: TGTGCCAGCGCCCGGACAGGGAAAGTCACTGAAGCTTTCTTT. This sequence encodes CASARTGKVTEAFF.

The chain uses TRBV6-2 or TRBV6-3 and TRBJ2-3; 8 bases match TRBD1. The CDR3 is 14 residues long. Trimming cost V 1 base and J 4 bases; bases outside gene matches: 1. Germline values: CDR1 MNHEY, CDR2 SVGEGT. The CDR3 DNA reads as TGTGCCAGCAGTTACTACAGGGGGTCAGATACGCAGTATTTT. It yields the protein CASSYYRGSDTQYF.

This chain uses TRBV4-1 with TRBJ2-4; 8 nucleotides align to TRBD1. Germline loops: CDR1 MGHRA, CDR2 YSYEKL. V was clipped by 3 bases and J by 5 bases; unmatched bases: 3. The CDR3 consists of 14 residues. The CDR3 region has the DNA TGCGCCAGCAGCCACTGGGGACAGGAAAACATTCAGTACTTC. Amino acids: CASSHWGQENIQYF.

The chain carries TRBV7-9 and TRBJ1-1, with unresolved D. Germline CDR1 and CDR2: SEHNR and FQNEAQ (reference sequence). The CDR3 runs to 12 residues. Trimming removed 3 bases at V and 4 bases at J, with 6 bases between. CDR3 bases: TGTGCCAGCAGCTTCGATAGCACTGAAGCTTTCTTT. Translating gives CASSFDSTEAFF.

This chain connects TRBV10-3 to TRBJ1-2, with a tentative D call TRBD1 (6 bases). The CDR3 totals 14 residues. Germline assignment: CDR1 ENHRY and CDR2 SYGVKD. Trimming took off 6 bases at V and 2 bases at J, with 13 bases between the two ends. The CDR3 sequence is CAISQTTGNYGYTF. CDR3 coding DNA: TGTGCCATCAGCCAAACTACAGGGAACTATGGCTACACCTTC.

CDR3 sequence: CASSLGGTSSYEQYF. The CDR3 DNA sequence: TGTGCCAGCAGTTTGGGAGGGACATCCTCCTACGAGCAGTACTTC. The rearrangement uses TRBV27 and TRBJ2-7; D is possibly TRBD2 (7 bases). Germline-derived CDR1 and CDR2 are MNHEY and SMNVEV (reference sequence). This CDR3 spans 15 amino acids. V was trimmed by 3 bases and J by 0 bases, leaving 12 bases between them.

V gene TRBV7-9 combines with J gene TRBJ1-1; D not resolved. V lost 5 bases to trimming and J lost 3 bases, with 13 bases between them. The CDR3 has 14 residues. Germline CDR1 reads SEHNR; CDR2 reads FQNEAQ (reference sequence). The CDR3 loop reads CASSQLSTDTEAFF. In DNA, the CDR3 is TGTGCCAGCAGCCAGCTGTCGACGGACACTGAAGCTTTCTTT.

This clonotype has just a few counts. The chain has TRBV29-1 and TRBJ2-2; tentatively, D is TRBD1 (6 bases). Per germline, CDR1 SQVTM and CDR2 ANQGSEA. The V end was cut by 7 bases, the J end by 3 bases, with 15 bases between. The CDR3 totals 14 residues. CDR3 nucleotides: TGCAGCGCCAGAGATAACAGGGACACCGGGGAGCTGTTTTTT. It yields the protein CSARDNRDTGELFF.

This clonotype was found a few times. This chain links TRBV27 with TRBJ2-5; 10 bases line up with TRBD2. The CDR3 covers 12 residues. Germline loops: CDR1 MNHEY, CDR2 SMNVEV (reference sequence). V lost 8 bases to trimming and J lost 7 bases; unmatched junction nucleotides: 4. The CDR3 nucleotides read TGTGCCAGCGGGGGACTAGCGCGGACCCAGTACTTC. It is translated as CASGGLARTQYF.

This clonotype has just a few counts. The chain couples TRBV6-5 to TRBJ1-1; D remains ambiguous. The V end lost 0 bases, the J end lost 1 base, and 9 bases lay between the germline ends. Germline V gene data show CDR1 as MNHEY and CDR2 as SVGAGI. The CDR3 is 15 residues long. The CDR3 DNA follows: TGTGCCAGCAGTTACTCGTCCGGGAGGAACACTGAAGCTTTCTTT. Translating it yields CASSYSSGRNTEAFF.

The CDR3 DNA is TGTGCCAGCAGTTTGGGTAGCGGGAGGGCCGCCGGGGAGCTGTTTTTT. Its protein is CASSLGSGRAAGELFF. The J gene is TRBJ2-2, the V gene TRBV6-5, with TRBD2 matching 11 bases. CDR1 MNHEY and CDR2 SVGAGI come from the germline V gene. V shed 4 bases, J shed 6 bases, and the junction held 7 bases outside the gene matches. The CDR3 extends over 16 amino acids.

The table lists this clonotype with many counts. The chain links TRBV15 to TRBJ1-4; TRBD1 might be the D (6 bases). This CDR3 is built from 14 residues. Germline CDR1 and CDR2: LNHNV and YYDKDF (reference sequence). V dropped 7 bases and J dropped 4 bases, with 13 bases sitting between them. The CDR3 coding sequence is TGTGCCACCAAGGCGGACAGTATTAATGAAAAACTGTTTTTT. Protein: CATKADSINEKLFF.

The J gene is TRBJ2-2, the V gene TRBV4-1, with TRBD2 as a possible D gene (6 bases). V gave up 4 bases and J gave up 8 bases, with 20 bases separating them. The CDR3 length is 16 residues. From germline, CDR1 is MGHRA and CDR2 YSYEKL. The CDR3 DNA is TGCGCCAGCAGCCGCCGCCCCGGGCAGGGAGGTGGGGAGCTGTTTTTT. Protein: CASSRRPGQGGGELFF.

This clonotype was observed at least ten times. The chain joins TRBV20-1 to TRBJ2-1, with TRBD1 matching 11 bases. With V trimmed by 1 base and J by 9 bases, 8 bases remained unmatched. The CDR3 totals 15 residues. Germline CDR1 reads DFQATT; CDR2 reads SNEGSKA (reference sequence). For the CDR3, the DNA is TGCAGTGCTAGAGCCCTGAGGACAGGGGGCGTTGAGCAGTTCTTC. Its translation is CSARALRTGGVEQFF.

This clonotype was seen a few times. As DNA, the CDR3 is TGTGCCAGCAGCTCAGGGGGAACGAACACTGAAGCTTTCTTT. Its protein is CASSSGGTNTEAFF. V is TRBV11-3 and J is TRBJ1-1; TRBD1 aligns across 7 bases. Germline CDR1 SGHNT, CDR2 YENEEA. The length of the CDR3 is 14 residues. The V segment lost 4 bases and the J segment 1 base; nucleotides outside the gene matches: 3.

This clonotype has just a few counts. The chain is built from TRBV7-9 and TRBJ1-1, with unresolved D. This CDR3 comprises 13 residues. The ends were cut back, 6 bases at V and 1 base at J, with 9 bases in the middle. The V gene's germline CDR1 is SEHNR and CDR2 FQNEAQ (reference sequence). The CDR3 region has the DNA TGTGCCAGCAGTAGGAATGGGAACACTGAAGCTTTCTTT. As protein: CASSRNGNTEAFF.

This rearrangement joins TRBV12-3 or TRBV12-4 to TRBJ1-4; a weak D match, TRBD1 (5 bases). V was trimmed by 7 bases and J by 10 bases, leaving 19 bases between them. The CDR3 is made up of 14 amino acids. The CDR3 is CASTFGRRGLKLFF. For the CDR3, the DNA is TGTGCCAGCACTTTCGGACGTCGGGGGTTAAAACTGTTTTTT.

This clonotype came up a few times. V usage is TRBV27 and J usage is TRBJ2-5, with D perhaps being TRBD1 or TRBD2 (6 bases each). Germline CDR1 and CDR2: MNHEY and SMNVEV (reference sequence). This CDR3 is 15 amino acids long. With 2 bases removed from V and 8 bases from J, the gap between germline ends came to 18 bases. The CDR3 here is CASSLRGGPARTQYF. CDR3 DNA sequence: TGTGCCAGCAGTTTAAGAGGGGGGCCCGCCCGAACCCAGTACTTC.

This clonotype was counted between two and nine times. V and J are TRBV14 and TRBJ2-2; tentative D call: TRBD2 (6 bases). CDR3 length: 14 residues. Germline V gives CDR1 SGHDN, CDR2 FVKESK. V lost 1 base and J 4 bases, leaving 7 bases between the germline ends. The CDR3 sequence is CASSQVGGTGELFF. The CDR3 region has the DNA TGTGCCAGCAGCCAAGTGGGGGGCACCGGGGAGCTGTTTTTT.

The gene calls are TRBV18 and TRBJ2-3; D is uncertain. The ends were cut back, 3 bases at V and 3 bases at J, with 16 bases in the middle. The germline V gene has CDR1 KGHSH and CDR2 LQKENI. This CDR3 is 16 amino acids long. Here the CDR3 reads CASSPTPGPGTDTQYF. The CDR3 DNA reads TGTGCCAGCTCACCGACCCCGGGCCCCGGGACAGATACGCAGTATTTT.

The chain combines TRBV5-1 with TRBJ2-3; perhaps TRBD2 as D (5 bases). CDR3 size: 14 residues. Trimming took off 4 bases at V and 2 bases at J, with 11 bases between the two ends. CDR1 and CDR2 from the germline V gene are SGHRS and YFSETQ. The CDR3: CASSVGLDTDTQYF. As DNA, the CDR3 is TGCGCCAGCAGCGTTGGACTGGACACAGATACGCAGTATTTT.